This entry lists 25 T cell receptor beta chains sequenced from one sample in a study of CD8+CD57+ T cells in acquired aplastic anemia. CDR3 and TCR beta VDJ profiling relied on a genomic DNA template. TCRdb itself ran the reads through MiXCR, one entry per CDR3 protein. In the table there are some 190,000 distinct CDR3 sequences, roughly half of which are singletons. Sequenced sample: sorted CD4+, CD8+, or CD8+CD57+ T cells (not recorded which) from PBMCs. These receptor sequences come from a human donor in good health.

The chain is built from TRBV20-1 and TRBJ2-3; 7 bases agree with TRBD2. With 6 bases clipped from V and 2 bases from J, the junction kept 8 bases outside the gene matches. This CDR3 has 14 residues. The V gene's germline CDR1 is DFQATT and CDR2 SNEGSKA (reference sequence). For the CDR3, the DNA is TGCAGTGCCGTGAAAGCGGGGAACACAGATACGCAGTATTTT. The encoded protein is CSAVKAGNTDTQYF.

About this clonotype itself: A much larger clonotype is one base distant, so this may be a read error. The chain is built from TRBV29-1 and TRBJ2-2; unclear D gene. Germline assignment: CDR1 SQVTM and CDR2 ANQGSEA. Trimming shortened V by 7 bases and J by 6 bases, and 15 bases separated the two germline ends. The CDR3 has 13 residues. The CDR3 is CSAGHSNAGELFF. The CDR3 DNA sequence: TGCAGCGCGGGTCATTCAAACGCCGGGGAGCTGTTTTTT.

The rearrangement joins TRBV7-8 to TRBJ2-2, with D possibly matching TRBD2 (5 bases). Trimming took 3 bases from V and 7 from J, leaving 15 bases between them. CDR1 SGHVS and CDR2 FQNEAQ come from the germline V gene. This CDR3 region has 15 residues. The CDR3 sequence is CASSFSGGGNGELFF. CDR3 coding DNA: TGTGCCAGCAGCTTCTCTGGCGGAGGTAACGGGGAGCTGTTTTTT.

This clonotype was seen once. The V gene is TRBV10-3, the J gene TRBJ2-1, with no clear D. V was cut by 3 bases and J by 5 bases, with 14 bases left in between. The CDR3 totals 15 residues. Germline values: CDR1 ENHRY, CDR2 SYGVKD. The CDR3 spells CAISEREDGHNEQFF. The CDR3 DNA reads TGTGCCATCAGTGAAAGGGAAGACGGACACAATGAGCAGTTCTTC.

This clonotype was observed at least ten times. The chain combines TRBV7-8 with TRBJ2-7, with 7 bases that match TRBD1. CDR1 and CDR2 (germline): SGHVS, FQNEAQ. Losses at the gene ends were 5 bases for V and 0 bases for J; bases not matched to a gene: 4. The CDR3 totals 14 residues. CDR3: CASSLTGLSYEQYF. The CDR3 DNA reads TGTGCCAGCAGCCTGACAGGGCTCTCCTACGAGCAGTACTTC.

The V and J genes are TRBV7-9 and TRBJ2-7, with 8 positions matching TRBD2. With 5 bases clipped from V and 2 bases from J, the junction kept 8 bases outside the gene matches. The CDR3 spans 15 residues. CDR1 and CDR2 from the germline V gene are SEHNR and FQNEAQ (reference sequence). The CDR3 coding sequence is TGTGCCAGCAGCCCCCCCAGGGGACTAGCCTACGAGCAGTACTTC. Translation gives CASSPPRGLAYEQYF.

About this clonotype itself: A read error may be the cause here, since a much bigger clone is one base away. The chain joins TRBV19 to TRBJ1-1; unclear D gene. V lost 9 bases, J lost 5 bases, and 13 bases lay in between. Germline V gene data show CDR1 as LNHDA and CDR2 as SQIVND (reference sequence). The CDR3 covers 12 residues. The DNA for the CDR3 is TGTGCCAGCAGTTCTCCCGGGACTGAAGCTTTCTTT. As protein: CASSSPGTEAFF.

This clonotype was observed a few times. This may stem from a read error, because a much larger clone lies one nucleotide away. The chain employs TRBV24-1 and TRBJ1-2; no definite D call. From germline, CDR1 is KGHDR and CDR2 SFDVKD. The CDR3 contains 12 residues. The V and J ends lost 7 bases and 1 base respectively, with 6 bases between them. Here the CDR3 DNA reads TGTGCCACCAGGGCTCGTAACTATGGCTACACCTTC. Translating it yields CATRARNYGYTF.

The chain recombines TRBV19 with TRBJ2-1, with 9 bases matching TRBD2. Unmatched junction bases numbered 3, after V lost 8 bases and J lost 1 base. The CDR3 extends over 14 amino acids. Germline V gene data show CDR1 as LNHDA and CDR2 as SQIVND (reference sequence). The CDR3 DNA sequence: TGTGCCAGTCGACTAGCGGTTTCCTACAATGAGCAGTTCTTC. Translating gives CASRLAVSYNEQFF.

This sequence joins TRBV19 and TRBJ2-7; 9 positions agree with TRBD1. The CDR3 contains 15 residues. Looked up from germline, CDR1 is LNHDA and CDR2 is SQIVND (reference sequence). Unmatched junction bases numbered 7, after V lost 7 bases and J lost 0 bases. CDR3 DNA: TGTGCCAGTACCGCCGGGACAGGGCCCTCCTACGAGCAGTACTTC. Its protein is CASTAGTGPSYEQYF.

Ten or more counts support this clonotype. The chain combines TRBV6-1 with TRBJ1-1; 9 bases fit TRBD1. The V segment lost 7 bases and the J segment 5 bases; nucleotides outside the gene matches: 5. This CDR3 contains 13 residues. Per germline, CDR1 MNHNS and CDR2 SASEGT. The CDR3: CASNRDRATEAFF. DNA for the CDR3: TGTGCCAGCAACCGGGACAGGGCAACTGAAGCTTTCTTT.

The rearrangement joins TRBV29-1 to TRBJ2-2; 7 bases agree with TRBD1. This CDR3 region has 13 residues. After removal of 7 bases from V and 2 bases from J, the junction contained 4 bases not matched to a gene. Germline V gene lookup returns CDR1 SQVTM and CDR2 ANQGSEA. The CDR3 DNA sequence: TGCAGCGCAAACAGGGGCAACACCGGGGAGCTGTTTTTT. Its protein product is CSANRGNTGELFF.

The sample holds one count of this clonotype. V usage is TRBV15 and J usage is TRBJ1-1; 8 positions match TRBD1. V lost 3 bases, J lost 5 bases, and 5 bases stayed unmatched. Per germline, CDR1 LNHNV and CDR2 YYDKDF (reference sequence). This CDR3 is built from 14 residues. The DNA for the CDR3 is TGTGCCACCAGCAGGGACAGGGTAGGAACTGAAGCTTTCTTT. As protein: CATSRDRVGTEAFF. Full variable domain (remainder filled in from reference TRBV15 and TRBJ1-1): DAMVIQNPRYQVTQFGKPVTLSCSQTLNHNVMYWYQQKSSQAPKLLFHYYDKDFNNEADTPDNFQSRRPNTSFCFLDIRSPGLGDTAMYLCATSRDRVGTEAFFGQGTRLTVV.

This clonotype was recorded once. The chain carries TRBV29-1 and TRBJ2-7, with 11 bases that match TRBD1. Looked up from germline, CDR1 is SQVTM and CDR2 is ANQGSEA. The CDR3 extends over 14 amino acids. The V segment lost 1 base and the J segment 3 bases; nucleotides outside the gene matches: 2. CDR3 in amino acids: CSVEAGQGVYEQYF. The CDR3 DNA is TGCAGCGTTGAAGCGGGACAGGGGGTCTACGAGCAGTACTTC.

The gene calls are TRBV10-2 and TRBJ1-4; 8 bases fit TRBD1. The CDR3 spans 17 residues. V lost 6 bases to trimming and J lost 8 bases; unmatched junction nucleotides: 17. Germline V CDR1 and CDR2: WSHSY, SAAADI. The DNA of the CDR3 is TGCGCCAGCAGCCAAGTAGGCGCCGGGACAGGTCTGGAAAAACTGTTTTTT. Encoded protein: CASSQVGAGTGLEKLFF.

There are a few counts of this clonotype. The gene calls are TRBV18 and TRBJ2-2; no reliable D call. V dropped 2 bases and J dropped 5 bases, with 9 bases sitting between them. The germline V gene has CDR1 KGHSH and CDR2 LQKENI. The CDR3 totals 14 residues. Here the CDR3 reads CASSPMLETGELFF. The CDR3 nucleotides read TGTGCCAGCTCACCAATGCTAGAGACCGGGGAGCTGTTTTTT. The full variable domain, in which reference TRBV18 and TRBJ2-2 provide the parts outside the CDR3, is NAGVMQNPRHLVRRRGQEARLRCSPMKGHSHVYWYRQLPEEGLKFMVYLQKENIIDESGMPKERFSAEFPKEGPSILRIQQVVRGDSAAYFCASSPMLETGELFFGEGSRLTVL.

Note on this clonotype: A read error may produce the germline difference seen at one junction end. V and J are TRBV12-3 or TRBV12-4 and TRBJ1-6; D is unresolved. The CDR3 spans 15 residues. The CDR3 nucleotides read TGTGCCAGCAGGTCCGACACAGCGGGCAATTCACCTCTCCACTTT. It codes for CASRSDTAGNSPLHF.

V gene TRBV7-2 combines with J gene TRBJ1-1, with 11 bases identical to TRBD1. CDR1 is SGHTA, CDR2 FQGNSA, per germline. This CDR3 comprises 15 residues. Losses at the gene ends were 4 bases for V and 3 bases for J; bases not matched to a gene: 4. In DNA form, the CDR3 reads TGTGCCAGCAGCTATCGGGACAGGGGGTACACTGAAGCTTTCTTT. Its translation is CASSYRDRGYTEAFF.

This clonotype was seen ten or more times. The CDR3 DNA is TGTGCCAGCACCCTAAGCAGGGACGAGCAGTACTTC. It yields the protein CASTLSRDEQYF. The chain recombines TRBV6-1 with TRBJ2-7, with a weak D call TRBD1 (5 bases). The germline V gene encodes CDR1 MNHNS and CDR2 SASEGT. V was pared by 7 bases and J by 5 bases, with 12 bases between. This CDR3 is built from 12 residues.

This clonotype was counted between two and nine times. The V gene is TRBV7-3, the J gene TRBJ2-7; possible D gene TRBD1, 5 bases. The germline gives CDR1 SGHTA, CDR2 FQGTGA. The CDR3 consists of 13 residues. V was clipped by 5 bases and J by 2 bases, with 10 bases between them. The CDR3 DNA is TGTGCCAGCAGCCATGGACACCCCTACGAGCAGTACTTC. Its protein is CASSHGHPYEQYF. The variable domain in full, completed from reference TRBV7-3 and TRBJ2-7, reads GAGVSQTPSNKVTEKGKYVELRCDPISGHTALYWYRQSLGQGPEFLIYFQGTGAADDSGLPNDRFFAVRPEGSVSTLKIQRTERGDSAVYLCASSHGHPYEQYFGPGTRLTVT.

This clonotype was counted ten times or more. The V gene is TRBV28, the J gene TRBJ2-7; unclear D gene. The V end was cut by 5 bases, the J end by 0 bases, with 5 bases between. Germline V gene sequence: CDR1 MDHEN, CDR2 SYDVKM. This CDR3 is 12 amino acids long. The CDR3 DNA sequence: TGTGCCAGCAGTACCACCTCCTACGAGCAGTACTTC. Protein: CASSTTSYEQYF. Together with reference TRBV28 and TRBJ2-7, the CDR3 gives the full variable domain: DVKVTQSSRYLVKRTGEKVFLECVQDMDHENMFWYRQDPGLGLRLIYFSYDVKMKEKGDIPEGYSVSREKKERFSLILESASTNQTSMYLCASSTTSYEQYFGPGTRLTVT.

The chain couples TRBV19 to TRBJ1-1; D is ambiguous. The CDR3 length is 14 residues. The germline CDR1 and CDR2 sequences are LNHDA and SQIVND (reference sequence). The V and J ends lost 3 bases and 0 bases respectively, with 8 bases between them. The chain's CDR3 is CASSIRRLNTEAFF. The CDR3 DNA reads TGTGCCAGTAGTATTAGACGGCTGAACACTGAAGCTTTCTTT.

The chain combines TRBV20-1 with TRBJ1-5; D ambiguous. Germline V gene data show CDR1 as DFQATT and CDR2 as SNEGSKA (reference sequence). V was clipped by 1 base and J by 5 bases, with 9 bases between them. The CDR3 is 13 amino acids. CDR3 amino acids: CSARAEVDQPQHF. CDR3 nucleotides: TGCAGTGCTAGAGCAGAGGTAGATCAGCCCCAGCATTTT.

This clonotype was counted between two and nine times. Mismatch with germline at one junction end may stem from a read error. The V call is TRBV28, the J call TRBJ2-7, with 11 bases lining up with TRBD1. The germline V gene encodes CDR1 MDHEN and CDR2 SYDVKM. The CDR3 loop spans 17 amino acids. CDR3 DNA sequence: TGTGCCAGCAGTTTCCCCTCCTGGGCTCGGGGACAGGGGGGGACGAACTTC. Residues: CASSFPSWARGQGGTNF.

This clonotype was seen ten or more times. The chain combines TRBV7-9 with TRBJ2-7, with 12 bases fitting TRBD2. Germline V gene lookup returns CDR1 SEHNR and CDR2 FQNEAQ (reference sequence). This CDR3 region has 14 residues. The V and J ends lost 6 bases and 4 bases, in that order; junction bases with no gene match: 4. The CDR3 spells CASSLAGGPYEQYF. The CDR3 DNA follows: TGTGCCAGCAGTCTAGCGGGAGGGCCGTACGAGCAGTACTTC.